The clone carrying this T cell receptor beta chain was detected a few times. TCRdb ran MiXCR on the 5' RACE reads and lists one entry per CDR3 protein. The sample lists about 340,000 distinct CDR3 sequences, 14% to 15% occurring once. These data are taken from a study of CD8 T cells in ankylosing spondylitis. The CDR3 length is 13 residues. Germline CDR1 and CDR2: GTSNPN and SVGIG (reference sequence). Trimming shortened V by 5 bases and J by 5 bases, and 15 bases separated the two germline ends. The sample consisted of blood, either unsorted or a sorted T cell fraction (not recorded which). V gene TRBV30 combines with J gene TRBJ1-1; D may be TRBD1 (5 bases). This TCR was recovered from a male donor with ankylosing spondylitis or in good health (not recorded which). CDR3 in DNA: TGTGCCTGGGACAACCAGGGTTGGACTGAAGCTTTCTTT. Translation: CAWDNQGWTEAFF.